What follows are 16 T cell receptor beta chains derived from one specimen sequenced in a study of blood T cells in healthy people across ages. Sample-barcoded 5' priming and a J-beta primer mix drove a second PCR of about 7 to 11 cycles. MiXCR, applied by TCRdb to the 5' RACE reads, yields one record per CDR3 protein. The sample carries nearly 800,000 distinct CDR3 sequences, 20% to 25% recorded once. The sample was also reused in another study, on T cells of mothers and their children.

The sequencing input was blood. These receptor sequences come from a boy between 10 and 17 years old in good health.

The V call is TRBV7-8, the J call TRBJ2-5; 9 positions agree with TRBD1. Per germline, CDR1 SGHVS and CDR2 FQNEAQ. V was clipped by 3 bases and J by 4 bases; unmatched bases: 9. This CDR3 has 16 residues. CDR3 nucleotide sequence: TGTGCCAGCAGCTTTCCGGGACAGGGTTGGATAGAGACCCAGTACTTC. It codes for CASSFPGQGWIETQYF.

The chain combines TRBV20-1 with TRBJ2-5; TRBD2 is a possible D gene (5 bases). Trimming shortened V by 5 bases and J by 7 bases, and 17 bases separated the two germline ends. The CDR3 runs to 13 residues. In germline, CDR1 is DFQATT, CDR2 SNEGSKA (reference sequence). For the CDR3, the DNA is TGCAGTGCTGGATTGACATCGAGCGGGACCCAGTACTTC. Translated, it gives CSAGLTSSGTQYF.

The gene calls are TRBV5-1 and TRBJ1-2; D is undetermined. Germline values: CDR1 SGHRS, CDR2 YFSETQ. CDR3 length: 15 amino acids. Trimming removed 4 bases at V and 6 bases at J, with 19 bases between. In DNA form, the CDR3 reads TGCGCCAGCAGCCAAAGTAAGGGAGGAGCGGATGGCTACACCTTC. The encoded protein is CASSQSKGGADGYTF.

This chain links TRBV12-3 or TRBV12-4 with TRBJ2-7; D possibly corresponds to TRBD1 (6 bases). The CDR3 is 15 residues long. The ends were cut back, 6 bases at V and 0 bases at J, with 15 bases in the middle. The CDR3 reads CASSPDRTNSYEQYF. CDR3 DNA: TGTGCCAGCAGCCCCGACAGGACAAACTCCTACGAGCAGTACTTC.

The rearrangement joins TRBV6-4 to TRBJ1-2, with D perhaps TRBD1 (5 bases). CDR1 and CDR2 from the germline V gene are MRHNA and SNTAGT. V was trimmed by 8 bases and J by 2 bases, leaving 15 bases between them. The CDR3 extends over 14 amino acids. DNA for the CDR3: TGTGCCAGCGACTGGAAGCGGGGGAACTATGGCTACACCTTC. Its translation is CASDWKRGNYGYTF.

This clonotype was detected only a few times. This chain connects TRBV25-1 to TRBJ2-2; tentative D call: TRBD2 (5 bases). The CDR3 length is 14 residues. Per the germline V gene, CDR1 is MGHDK and CDR2 is SYGVNS. The V and J ends lost 3 bases and 1 base respectively, with 6 bases between them. CDR3: CASSDRENTGELFF. DNA for the CDR3: TGTGCCAGCAGTGACCGGGAGAACACCGGGGAGCTGTTTTTT.

The chain combines TRBV28 with TRBJ1-1; 9 positions match TRBD1. This CDR3 has 15 residues. Germline V gene data show CDR1 as MDHEN and CDR2 as SYDVKM. Losses at the gene ends were 6 bases for V and 1 base for J; bases not matched to a gene: 6. In DNA, the CDR3 is TGTGCCAGCAGCTCCTGGACAGGGGAGAACACTGAAGCTTTCTTT. It codes for CASSSWTGENTEAFF. The full variable domain, in which reference TRBV28 and TRBJ1-1 provide the parts outside the CDR3, is DVKVTQSSRYLVKRTGEKVFLECVQDMDHENMFWYRQDPGLGLRLIYFSYDVKMKEKGDIPEGYSVSREKKERFSLILESASTNQTSMYLCASSSWTGENTEAFFGQGTRLTVV.

The CDR3 sequence: CSARNDRGGNEQYF. The CDR3 DNA is TGCAGTGCTAGAAACGACAGGGGCGGCAACGAGCAGTACTTC. The rearrangement joins TRBV20-1 to TRBJ2-5; 8 bases line up with TRBD1. The end of the DNA fits TRBJ2-7 better, so the J call may be wrong. The CDR3 has 14 residues. The germline CDR1 and CDR2 sequences are DFQATT and SNEGSKA (reference sequence).

V and J are TRBV10-3 and TRBJ2-1; TRBD1 or TRBD2 may be the D gene (5 bases each). Germline-derived CDR1 and CDR2 are ENHRY and SYGVKD. The CDR3 is 15 amino acids. V lost 3 bases and J 6 bases, leaving 15 bases between the germline ends. CDR3 protein: CAISDTSGTGNEQFF. The CDR3 DNA sequence: TGTGCCATCAGTGACACTTCCGGGACGGGCAATGAGCAGTTCTTC.

A few counts support this clonotype. V gene TRBV4-3 combines with J gene TRBJ2-4; the D gene is possibly TRBD1 (6 bases). CDR1 is LGHNA, CDR2 YSLEER, per germline. Trimming left V 5 bases short and J 2 bases short, with 10 bases between. The CDR3 has 14 amino acids. CDR3 nucleotides: TGCGCCAGCAGCACAAGGGGGTCCAAAAACATTCAGTACTTC. Encoded protein: CASSTRGSKNIQYF.

The rearrangement joins TRBV29-1 to TRBJ1-2, with D possibly matching TRBD1 (5 bases). This CDR3 region has 12 residues. CDR1 is SQVTM and CDR2 is ANQGSEA in the germline V gene. V was trimmed by 6 bases and J by 4 bases, leaving 12 bases between them. The CDR3 sequence is CSVNQGTYGYTF. The CDR3 DNA follows: TGCAGCGTGAATCAGGGTACCTATGGCTACACCTTC.

The J gene is TRBJ2-5, the V gene TRBV29-1, with TRBD2 identical over 9 bases. The J call is uncertain, as TRBJ2-7 better fits the DNA end. This CDR3 contains 12 residues. Germline V gives CDR1 SQVTM, CDR2 ANQGSEA. This CDR3 is CSVLAGTYEQYF. CDR3 nucleotides: TGCAGCGTTCTAGCGGGGACCTACGAGCAGTACTTC.

This clonotype was counted ten times or more. This chain uses TRBV5-1 with TRBJ2-5, with D unclear. From germline, CDR1 is SGHRS and CDR2 YFSETQ. CDR3 size: 13 residues. Trimming removed 1 base at V and 2 bases at J, with 6 bases between. The CDR3 region is CASSLQTQETQYF. The CDR3 nucleotides read TGCGCCAGCAGCTTGCAGACACAAGAGACCCAGTACTTC.

This clonotype was recorded a few times. The genes are TRBV30 and TRBJ2-7, with D perhaps given as TRBD1 or TRBD2 (5 bases each). CDR1 and CDR2 from the germline V gene are GTSNPN and SVGIG (reference sequence). The V gene lost 1 base and the J gene lost 2 bases, with 12 bases spanning the gap. The CDR3 has 14 amino acids. The CDR3 DNA reads TGTGCCTGGAGTGCGGGGCCGGTGGCCTACGAGCAGTACTTC. It is translated as CAWSAGPVAYEQYF.

As regards this clonotype: Germline is not matched at one junction end, which may reflect a read error. The chain uses TRBV15 and TRBJ2-7, with D possibly being TRBD1 or TRBD2 (5 bases each). Germline V lookup: CDR1 LNHNV, CDR2 YYDKDF (reference sequence). The CDR3 covers 15 residues. CDR3 nucleotide sequence: TGTGCCGCCAGCGGCCCCAGGCAGGGATACTACGAGCAGTACTTC. Protein product: CAASGPRQGYYEQYF.

This chain uses TRBV29-1 with TRBJ2-3; D possibly corresponds to TRBD2 (6 bases). Germline CDR1 reads SQVTM; CDR2 reads ANQGSEA. This CDR3 has 17 residues. Trimming removed 0 bases from V and 5 bases from J, with 21 bases in between. CDR3 loop: CSVEDLAGQGGRDTQYF. In nucleotides, the CDR3 is TGCAGCGTTGAAGACCTCGCCGGTCAGGGAGGAAGAGATACGCAGTATTTT.